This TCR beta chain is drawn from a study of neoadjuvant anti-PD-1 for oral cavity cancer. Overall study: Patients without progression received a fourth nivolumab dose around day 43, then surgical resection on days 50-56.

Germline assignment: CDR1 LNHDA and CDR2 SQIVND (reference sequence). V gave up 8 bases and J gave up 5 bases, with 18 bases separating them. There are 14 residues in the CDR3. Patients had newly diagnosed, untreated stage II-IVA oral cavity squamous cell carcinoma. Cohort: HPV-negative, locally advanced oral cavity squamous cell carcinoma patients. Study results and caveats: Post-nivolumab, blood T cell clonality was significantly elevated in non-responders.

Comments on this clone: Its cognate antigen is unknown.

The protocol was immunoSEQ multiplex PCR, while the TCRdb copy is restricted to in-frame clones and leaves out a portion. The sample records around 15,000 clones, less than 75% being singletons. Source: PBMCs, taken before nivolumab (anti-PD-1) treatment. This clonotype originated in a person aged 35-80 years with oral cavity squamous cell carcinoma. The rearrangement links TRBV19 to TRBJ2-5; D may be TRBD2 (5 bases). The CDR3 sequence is CASGKSGVGETQYF. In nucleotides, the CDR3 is TGTGCCAGTGGAAAGAGCGGTGTGGGCGAGACCCAGTACTTC.